The TCR beta chain described here comes from a study of CD8 T cells in Susac syndrome (dated by TCRdb to between 2018 and 2021). Regarding the study in general: The study used repertoire sequencing to test whether antigen drove CD8+ T cell activation and differentiation in Susac syndrome. The study compared CD8+ T cell repertoire clonality among about a dozen healthy donors, about 14 Susac syndrome patients and roughly 16 multiple sclerosis patients.

Points on this clonotype: Its antigen remains undetermined. No base quality information exists; no much larger clone differs at one position.

Points the paper makes about the study in general: The number of individuals in the TCR sequencing and HLA analysis was recognized as being relatively small.

The CDR3 sequence holds 19 residues, the cysteine and phenylalanine included. Just CDR3 DNA is preserved here, 57 bases in frame from base 1. CDR1 is given as LNHNV and CDR2 as YYDKDF, both from the germline V gene (reference sequence). V and J are trimmed by 4 bases and 4 bases, and the gene matches miss 19 bases of the junction. Peripheral blood CD8+ and CD4+ T cells from healthy donors, Susac syndrome patients and multiple sclerosis patients were profiled by high-throughput TCR beta sequencing. Multiple sclerosis controls were treatment-naive patients with stable or active relapsing-remitting disease fulfilling revised McDonald criteria. Bulk CD8+ and CD4+ T cells were purified magnetically by negative isolation, whereas CD8+ TEMRA cells were enriched by FACS. Blood was drawn into EDTA tubes, processed within 24 hours, and PBMCs were isolated by density gradient centrifugation. PBMCs intended for TCR sequencing were cryopreserved in liquid nitrogen and thawed later in a water bath at 37 degrees C. A purity of at least 90% was achieved for sorted or isolated CD4+, CD8+ and CD8+ TEMRA cells.

RNA was extracted with the RNeasy kit and roughly 0.5 to 1 ug was reverse transcribed using random hexamers. The immunoSEQ multiplex PCR assay, which covers 54 Vbeta and 13 Jbeta segments, was used to amplify TCR beta CDR3 regions. To correct PCR amplification bias, a synthetic template baseline was used for both primer optimization and computational correction. As for the authors' bioinformatics: Reads were annotated to V, D and J genes per IMGT and analyzed with immunoSEQ Analyzer, keeping only productive sequences. To calculate clonality, Shannon entropy was normalized by log2 of the number of productive unique sequences and then subtracted from one. For each patient and control, public and private clones were evaluated among the 100 most prevalent clones. Clones were defined as Susac-specific if absent from the healthy and MS cohorts, from over a thousand published viral clones and from other ImmuneACCESS disease sequences. TCRdb reanalyzed the raw reads on its own, using fastp at Q25 for trimming and MiXCR for clone calling, and kept in-frame beta chains. A single entry per CDR3 protein holds the most common genes and DNA from its merged rows. What appears here as the V and J calls and clone size reflects TCRdb's work, not the paper's. The sample table records some 300,000 distinct CDR3 sequences; around 89% of these occur just once. The ten largest clones capture 0.18% of the sample.

Sequenced sample: CD8+ T cells from PBMCs. This TCR derives from a human donor with multiple sclerosis. The chain is assembled from TRBV15 and TRBJ2-3, with 8 bases in between that match TRBD1. The CDR3 loop reads CATSTTSSDRGVEADTQYF. The DNA sequence follows: TGTGCCACCAGCACCACAAGCTCCGACAGGGGAGTTGAAGCAGATACGCAGTATTTT.